Listed below are T cell receptor beta chains from one sample, sequenced in a study of T cell changes during pregnancy in multiple sclerosis. Profiling relied on immunoSEQ multiplex PCR, and the TCRdb table lists in-frame clones only, not all of them. There are 70,000 to 95,000 clones in the sample; about 94% occur only once, and 2.2% lies in the top ten. The source material was peripheral blood, sampled in the third trimester of pregnancy. These receptors originate from a female donor with multiple sclerosis, enrolled in a pregnancy study. The CDR3 runs from the conserved cysteine through the conserved F or W. Fields, in order: V gene, J gene, CDR3 protein.

V gene: TRBV13; J gene: TRBJ2-7; CDR3 protein: CASSLAGGAGYEQYF
V gene: TRBV27; J gene: TRBJ2-7; CDR3 protein: CASSLFLGSPYEQYF
V gene: TRBV10-3; J gene: TRBJ1-2; CDR3 protein: CAISEYEGSYTF
V gene: TRBV15; J gene: TRBJ2-1; CDR3 protein: CATSSRAGGDEQFF
V gene: TRBV7-2; J gene: TRBJ1-2; CDR3 protein: CASSPDRVTGYTF
V gene: TRBV19; J gene: TRBJ2-3; CDR3 protein: CASSMFGGSDTQYF
V gene: TRBV27; J gene: TRBJ2-5; CDR3 protein: CASSREDQETQYF
V gene: TRBV28; J gene: TRBJ2-5; CDR3 protein: CAGGLAGQETQYF
V gene: TRBV28; J gene: TRBJ1-5; CDR3 protein: CASSAERVYGRNQPQHF
V gene: TRBV5-1; J gene: TRBJ1-5; CDR3 protein: CASNLPDSSGQPQHF
V gene: TRBV7-9; J gene: TRBJ2-7; CDR3 protein: CASRLAGPYEQYF
V gene: TRBV7-9; J gene: TRBJ2-7; CDR3 protein: CASSLEAGDTYEQYF
V gene: TRBV4-1; J gene: TRBJ2-1; CDR3 protein: CASSLGVAGFNEQFF
V gene: TRBV29-1; J gene: TRBJ2-3; CDR3 protein: CSHIKREGRDTQYF
V gene: TRBV15; J gene: TRBJ2-7; CDR3 protein: CATSDRGLRYEQYF
V gene: TRBV29-1; J gene: TRBJ1-5; CDR3 protein: CSVQGGRDQPQHF
V gene: TRBV7-9; J gene: TRBJ2-5; CDR3 protein: CASTTDRQETQYF
V gene: TRBV7-2; J gene: TRBJ2-1; CDR3 protein: CASSLVSGRRNEQFF
V gene: TRBV5-5; J gene: TRBJ1-1; CDR3 protein: CASSLIGPSRGTEAFF
V gene: TRBV5-1; J gene: TRBJ2-3; CDR3 protein: CASSHTGSTDTQYF
V gene: TRBV7-2; J gene: TRBJ2-4; CDR3 protein: CASSLAPRLAGGSLAKNIQYF
V gene: TRBV6-1; J gene: TRBJ1-3; CDR3 protein: CASRPSSGNTIYF
V gene: TRBV9; J gene: TRBJ1-3; CDR3 protein: CASSASGTGGNTIYF
V gene: TRBV2; J gene: TRBJ2-4; CDR3 protein: CASSGQTLAKNIQYF
V gene: TRBV30; J gene: TRBJ2-7; CDR3 protein: CAWSEGLLYEQYF